The clone carrying this T cell receptor beta chain has only one observation. The CDR3 covers 17 residues. Germline V lookup: CDR1 MGHRA, CDR2 YSYEKL. After removal of 1 base from V and 8 bases from J, the junction contained 12 bases not matched to a gene. Generated by immunoSEQ multiplex PCR, the TCRdb table keeps only in-frame clones and is missing some. Among tens of thousands of clones listed, around 87% were seen once. The data originate from a study of identifying expanded T cells in peripheral blood. The TCR was taken from a person aged 18 to 70 in good health. The chain is built from TRBV4-1 and TRBJ1-2; 11 positions agree with TRBD1. Input material: blood. The CDR3: CASSQVGQGAREGGYTF. As DNA, the CDR3 is TGCGCCAGCAGCCAAGTCGGACAGGGGGCGCGGGAGGGCGGCTACACCTTC.